This T cell receptor beta chain was obtained from a study of T cells in Graves' hyperthyroidism and ophthalmopathy. Amplification of TCR beta CDR3 regions was performed using RNA transcripts as template. The HTBI primer set served for first-round RT-PCR of the TCR CDR3. Each CDR3 protein gets one entry after TCRdb re-called the multiplex PCR reads with MiXCR. Of around 700,000 distinct CDR3 sequences in the sample, roughly a third were seen once. It was approximately 9.4 ml of fresh peripheral blood that supplied the PBMCs. On this clonotype: What it binds is unknown. One end of the junction fails to match germline, which may point to a read error.

The CDR3 length is 16 residues. Germline V gene lookup returns CDR1 SGDLS and CDR2 YYNGEE. Whole-study results and caveats: Researchers report that a 13 V-J model separated ophthalmopathy from stable hyperthyroidism.

The clonotype originates from a middle-aged woman with Graves' hyperthyroidism. Material for sequencing was blood. The rearrangement uses TRBV9 and TRBJ1-1, with 10 positions matching TRBD1. CDR3 amino acids: CASSVGQGLLKTEAFF. Here the CDR3 DNA reads TGTGCCAGCAGCGTGGGACAGGGGCTCCTGAAGACTGAAGCTTTCTTT.